These 3 T cell receptor beta chains originate from one sample sequenced in a study of cytomegalovirus exposure and HLA in healthy donors. Primers included in the PCR were 60 Vbeta and 13 Jbeta primers. The assay was immunoSEQ multiplex PCR, and TCRdb's table has in-frame clones only and misses some. The sample yields more than 45,000 clones, about 70% seen once. The sequenced sample consisted of PBMCs. These receptors were collected from a woman aged 55 to 70 in good health and CMV-seropositive.

The chain combines TRBV10-3 with TRBJ1-1, with a possible D match to TRBD1 (5 bases). Germline CDR1 reads ENHRY; CDR2 reads SYGVKD. CDR3 length: 15 amino acids. V lost 4 bases to trimming and J lost 1 base, with 13 bases between them. In nucleotides, the CDR3 is TGTGCCATCAGTGGGTTGCCAGGGTCGAACACTGAAGCTTTCTTT. Translating it yields CAISGLPGSNTEAFF.

The chain combines TRBV6-5 with TRBJ1-2; maybe TRBD1 (5 bases). The germline V and J ends were trimmed by 6 bases and 8 bases, with 16 bases remaining between them. Looked up from germline, CDR1 is MNHEY and CDR2 is SVGAGI. The CDR3 runs 13 residues. Here the CDR3 DNA reads TGTGCCAGCAGAAGCGGGACTTTAAAGGGCTACACCTTC. Residues: CASRSGTLKGYTF.

This clone was counted a single time. This chain links TRBV10-3 with TRBJ1-1, with 7 bases that match TRBD1. The CDR3 spans 13 residues. The germline V gene has CDR1 ENHRY and CDR2 SYGVKD. V lost 7 bases to trimming and J lost 3 bases; unmatched junction nucleotides: 5. The CDR3 DNA reads as TGTGCCATCACTTTTGACAGGGACACTGAAGCTTTCTTT. This sequence encodes CAITFDRDTEAFF.